This TCR beta chain originates from a study of shared clonotypes between healthy human individuals. Generated by immunoSEQ multiplex PCR, the TCRdb table keeps only in-frame clones and is missing some. The sample gives some 2,100,000 clones, nearly 97% of which show up once; less than 0.15% is in the top ten. V lost 4 bases to trimming and J lost 12 bases, with 10 bases between them. Germline V gene data show CDR1 as MRHNA and CDR2 as SNTAGT. The CDR3 sequence is 12 residues long. V usage is TRBV6-4 and J usage is TRBJ1-6; maybe TRBD1 (5 bases). The sequenced sample consisted of naive CD4+ T cells sorted from blood. Documented subset: CD45RA+ positively selected. The sequence derives from a man aged 18 to 29 in good health. The CDR3 DNA reads as TGTGCCAGCAGTGTCGGGGGGGGACCCCTCCACTTT. Protein sequence: CASSVGGGPLHF.